Listed below are T cell receptor beta chains from one sample, sequenced in a study of T-cell memory formation after mild COVID-19. Via MiXCR, TCRdb re-called the 5' RACE reads, giving one row per CDR3 protein. The sample lists about 340,000 distinct CDR3 sequences; roughly 19% were seen once. Sequences were obtained from PBMCs or a T cell subset sorted from them (not recorded which). The receptors were gathered from a man younger than 35 who had mild COVID-19 (a few samples of this study predate the infection). Cell type and time point are not known. CDR3s include the opening cysteine and the closing phenylalanine or tryptophan. The D gene is left open where the match is weak. The listing skips clone size in some rows; elsewhere it reads once, few, many or a size class.

v_call	d_call	clone_size	j_call	cdr3_nt	cdr3_aa
TRBV3-1	-	many	TRBJ1-5	TGTGCCAGCAGCCAAGACATGATCCAGCCCCAGCATTTT	CASSQDMIQPQHF
TRBV7-3	TRBD2	-	TRBJ2-2	TGTGCCAGCAGCCTAGGGACTAGCTGGAACACCGGGGAGCTGTTTTTT	CASSLGTSWNTGELFF
TRBV12-3/TRBV12-4	-	many	TRBJ2-2	TGTGCCAGCAGTTTAGGGAGGAACACCGGGGAGCTGTTTTTT	CASSLGRNTGELFF
TRBV7-9	TRBD1	few	TRBJ2-7	TGTGCCAGCAGCTTTGGGACAGTCGGGGACATACCCTACGAGCAGTACTTC	CASSFGTVGDIPYEQYF
TRBV7-9	-	-	TRBJ2-2	TGTGCCAGCAGCCTTTCACAGGCAGACACCGGGGAGCTGTTTTTT	CASSLSQADTGELFF
TRBV12-3/TRBV12-4	-	few	TRBJ1-1	TGTGCCAGCAGTTTCTCCGGCCCTGAAGCTTTCTTT	CASSFSGPEAFF
TRBV15	-	few	TRBJ2-1	TGTGCCACCCAAAAGGGACCGCCGGGACATGAGCAGTTCTTC	CATQKGPPGHEQFF
TRBV4-3	-	few	TRBJ1-4	TGCGCCAGCAGCCAGACAGGCCTTAATGAAAAACTGTTTTTT	CASSQTGLNEKLFF
TRBV7-2	-	-	TRBJ2-7	TGTGCCAGCAGCGGGACCGGGGCTTCCCATTACGAGCAGTACTTC	CASSGTGASHYEQYF
TRBV15	-	-	TRBJ2-3	TGTGCCACCAGCCGAAATATAGATACGCAGTATTTT	CATSRNIDTQYF
TRBV12-3/TRBV12-4	-	many	TRBJ2-1	TGTGCCAGCAGTTTAGCGGCCCAGGGGAGCTCCTACAATGAGCAGTTCTTC	CASSLAAQGSSYNEQFF
TRBV5-4	TRBD2	-	TRBJ2-1	TGTGCCAGCAGCTTGGCACTAGCGGGGCGCAACAATGAGCAGTTCTTC	CASSLALAGRNNEQFF
TRBV7-2	-	many	TRBJ2-1	TGTGCCAGCGCAGAATACAATGAGCAGTTCTTC	CASAEYNEQFF
TRBV6-2/TRBV6-3	TRBD2	few	TRBJ2-5	TGTGCCAGCAGTTTACTAGCGGGGGCCGAGACCCAGTACTTC	CASSLLAGAETQYF
TRBV13	TRBD1	-	TRBJ2-6	TGTGCCAGCAGCGAGGGGGCGGCGGGGGCCAACGTCCTGACTTTC	CASSEGAAGANVLTF
TRBV7-9	-	-	TRBJ1-1	TGTGCCAGCAGGCGGGAAGAGGAGACTGAAGCTTTCTTT	CASRREEETEAFF
TRBV6-1	-	few	TRBJ1-5	TGTGCCAGCAGTGACGGGGGCGGTCAGCCCCAGCATTTT	CASSDGGGQPQHF
TRBV12-3/TRBV12-4	-	many	TRBJ1-2	TGTGCCAGCAGTTCAGGGTACGGCTACACCTTC	CASSSGYGYTF
TRBV21-1	-	-	TRBJ2-3	TGTGCCAGCAGCCCGAAGGGGGGGGGAGATACGCAGTATTTT	CASSPKGGGDTQYF
TRBV9	-	few	TRBJ2-5	TGTGCCAGCAGCGTAGTCCCAGGGCCCCAAGAGACCCAGTACTTC	CASSVVPGPQETQYF
TRBV7-3	TRBD2	-	TRBJ2-1	TGTGCCAGCTCCCCCCCAGCGGGGGGCGGAGAGCAGTTCTTC	CASSPPAGGGEQFF
TRBV20-1	-	few	TRBJ2-1	TGCAGTGCTAGAGCTCCGGGGCTTGGAGTGAATGAGCAGTTCTTC	CSARAPGLGVNEQFF
TRBV5-1	-	few	TRBJ2-5	TGCGCCAGCACCCAATGGGGGTTAGAGACCCAGTACTTC	CASTQWGLETQYF
TRBV15	-	-	TRBJ2-5	TGTGCCACCAGCAGATCTGGGACCTGGGAGACCCAGTACTTC	CATSRSGTWETQYF
TRBV28	TRBD1	few	TRBJ1-2	TGTGCCAGCAGCCTAGGACAGGGGGGAGGAGGCTACACCTTC	CASSLGQGGGGYTF
TRBV20-1	-	-	TRBJ2-7	TGCAGTGCGGCCAGGGTGTTGGACGAGCAGTACTTC	CSAARVLDEQYF
TRBV29-1	-	-	TRBJ2-1	TGCAGCGTTGTTTTACGCCCGGGCAATGAGCAGTTCTTC	CSVVLRPGNEQFF
TRBV6-5	TRBD1	-	TRBJ1-2	TGTGCCAGCAGTTCGGACAGGGGGCGCGGAGCTAACTATGGCTACACCTTC	CASSSDRGRGANYGYTF
TRBV20-1	-	-	TRBJ2-2	TGCAGTGCTAGAGACAGGGAGTCCGGGGAGCTGTTTTTT	CSARDRESGELFF
TRBV4-1	-	-	TRBJ2-5	TGCGCCAGCAGCCAAGACCCCTTAAGAAGGGAGACCCAGTACTTC	CASSQDPLRRETQYF
TRBV5-1	TRBD1	few	TRBJ1-1	TGCGCCAGCAGCTACAGGGGTTACGGACAGAACACTGAAGCTTTCTTT	CASSYRGYGQNTEAFF
TRBV27	-	-	TRBJ2-5	TGTGCCAGCAGTTTATCCCCAGCGTCAGGTTCGGAGACCCAGTACTTC	CASSLSPASGSETQYF
TRBV5-1	-	many	TRBJ2-6	TGCGCCAGCAGCTTGGCCAATTCTGGGGCCAACGTCCTGACTTTC	CASSLANSGANVLTF
TRBV5-4	TRBD1	few	TRBJ2-1	TGTGCCAGCAGCTTGGGTACAGGGGACTACAATGAGCAGTTCTTC	CASSLGTGDYNEQFF
TRBV18	-	few	TRBJ1-1	TGTGCCAGCTCACGAGAACTTTGGGGGCAAGGCACTGAAGCTTTCTTT	CASSRELWGQGTEAFF
TRBV3-1	-	once	TRBJ2-2	TGTGCCAGCAGCCAAGTAACGGGAACCGGGGAGCTGTTTTTT	CASSQVTGTGELFF